This T cell receptor (beta chain) was retrieved from a study of blood T cell repertoires in COVID-19. For the study at large: T cells, B-cell-depleted T cells, or PBMCs provided the cDNA or gDNA that served as material.

TCRdb's copy holds only in-frame clones and misses some; the assay was immunoSEQ multiplex PCR. Among roughly 250,000 clones listed, 85% to 90% were seen once. CDR1 and CDR2 (germline): MNHNY, SVGAGI (reference sequence). This CDR3 contains 11 residues. Trimming cost V 7 bases and J 2 bases, with 5 bases left between them. The origin of this receptor is a man aged 25-45 years with acute or convalescent COVID-19. Sequenced: peripheral blood. The chain couples TRBV6-6 to TRBJ1-1; D is ambiguous. The DNA of the CDR3 is TGTGCCAGCAACAGAAACACTGAAGCTTTCTTT. Translated, it gives CASNRNTEAFF.